The present T cell receptor beta chain was sequenced within a study of blood T cell repertoires in COVID-19. V trimming: 4 bases; J trimming: 5 bases; junction bases outside the gene matches: 6. CDR3 length: 14 residues. Germline V gene data show CDR1 as PRHDT and CDR2 as FYEKMQ (reference sequence). Sequenced by immunoSEQ multiplex PCR; TCRdb stores in-frame clones only, minus some. The sample has about 100,000 clones; around four fifths are singletons. The origin of this receptor is a man aged 45-65 years with active or convalescent COVID-19. The sequenced material came from peripheral blood. The V call is TRBV13, the J call TRBJ2-3, with 7 positions matching TRBD2. CDR3 bases: TGTGCCAGCAGCTACTCGGGGGGAGGAGATACGCAGTATTTT. This sequence encodes CASSYSGGGDTQYF.